This entry describes one T cell receptor (beta chain). Its matching antigen is unknown. This specimen belongs to a study of cytotoxic CD8 clonotypes in ibrutinib-treated CLL. About the research overall: The sample average was about 270,000 productive templates and just under 95,000 productive rearrangements. General study findings and limits: Sampling times, which were not matched between the groups, differed between sustained-remission patients and progressing patients.

Clones were read by immunoSEQ multiplex PCR, and TCRdb kept only the in-frame ones, dropping some. The sample has 200,000 to 250,000 clones, approximately 75% seen once. This CDR3 has 12 amino acids. Germline V lookup: CDR1 SGHTA, CDR2 FQGNSA. Trimming took 7 bases from V and 9 from J, leaving 13 bases between them. The source of this sequence is a human donor with chronic lymphocytic leukemia. This specimen consisted of PBMCs, obtained after 12 months of ibrutinib treatment. The chain is built from TRBV7-2 and TRBJ2-1, with D perhaps given as TRBD1 or TRBD2 (6 bases each). CDR3 in amino acids: CASTFRGREQFF. For the CDR3, the DNA is TGTGCCAGCACCTTCCGGGGGCGTGAGCAGTTCTTC. Filled out from reference TRBV7-2 and TRBJ2-1, the complete variable domain reads GAGVSQSPSNKVTEKGKDVELRCDPISGHTALYWYRQSLGQGLEFLIYFQGNSAPDKSGLPSDRFSAERTGGSVSTLTIQRTQQEDSAVYLCASTFRGREQFFGPGTRLTVL.